These 28 T cell receptor beta chains share one sample of origin, sequenced in a study of OX40 agonist ivuxolimab in advanced cancers. TCRdb's copy holds only in-frame clones and misses some; the assay was immunoSEQ multiplex PCR. This table has about 41,000 clones, more than 70% appearing once. The source material was CD4+ or CD8+ T cells sorted from blood, sampled in a trial of the OX40 agonist ivuxolimab. The receptors derive from an adult with an advanced solid tumor such as melanoma, head and neck, liver or kidney cancer.

The V call is TRBV6-5, the J call TRBJ2-7; maybe TRBD1 (5 bases). V was trimmed by 6 bases and J by 4 bases, leaving 19 bases between them. CDR1 and CDR2 (germline): MNHEY, SVGAGI. CDR3 length: 15 amino acids. The chain's CDR3 is CASRTTGNGGYEQYF. CDR3 DNA sequence: TGTGCCAGCAGAACAACAGGAAATGGTGGGTACGAGCAGTACTTC.

The genes are TRBV9 and TRBJ2-5, with 16 bases lining up with TRBD2. Germline CDR1 and CDR2: SGDLS and YYNGEE. V lost 1 base, J lost 5 bases, and 11 bases stayed unmatched. This CDR3 comprises 19 residues. The CDR3 here is CASSVSGLAGGLTRETQYF. The CDR3 DNA sequence: TGTGCCAGCAGCGTATCGGGACTAGCGGGAGGGCTCACTAGGGAGACCCAGTACTTC.

This clone has a single count. V and J are TRBV6-5 and TRBJ2-7; tentatively, D is TRBD2 (6 bases). CDR3 length equals 12 residues. V lost 7 bases and J lost 1, with 8 bases in between. The germline V gene has CDR1 MNHEY and CDR2 SVGAGI. CDR3 nucleotides: TGTGCCAGCACCGGGACTTCCTACGAGCAGTACTTC. Protein: CASTGTSYEQYF.

This clone has a single count. This chain links TRBV20-1 with TRBJ2-7, with 8 bases aligning to TRBD1. CDR3 length: 11 residues. Germline V CDR1 and CDR2: DFQATT, SNEGSKA (reference sequence). CDR3 residues: CSPGQGGEQYF. The CDR3 DNA is TGCAGCCCCGGACAGGGTGGCGAGCAGTACTTC.

In this sample, this clone is medium-sized. The V call is TRBV19, the J call TRBJ1-5; no clear D. Germline assignment: CDR1 LNHDA and CDR2 SQIVND (reference sequence). The V end lost 9 bases, the J end lost 4 bases, and 13 bases lay between the germline ends. The CDR3 is 13 residues long. In DNA form, the CDR3 reads TGTGCCAGCGCCGCCAGCACTAATCAGCCCCAGCATTTT. Its translation: CASAASTNQPQHF.

J is TRBJ2-4 and V is TRBV20-1; D is perhaps TRBD1 (8 bases). V was shortened by 5 bases and J by 12 bases, with 14 bases between the two germline ends. CDR1 and CDR2 (germline): DFQATT, SNEGSKA (reference sequence). The CDR3 is 11 residues long. CDR3 in amino acids: CSAGGDRSQYF. In DNA, the CDR3 is TGCAGTGCTGGGGGGGACAGGAGTCAGTACTTC.

The chain has TRBV11-2 and TRBJ1-1; D is ambiguous. This CDR3 region has 14 residues. Germline V gives CDR1 SGHAT, CDR2 FQNNGV. Trimming took 0 bases from V and 3 from J, leaving 8 bases between them. As DNA, the CDR3 is TGTGCCAGCAGCTTAGACAGAGCTCACACTGAAGCTTTCTTT. Amino acid sequence: CASSLDRAHTEAFF.

This clone was seen only once. This chain joins TRBV7-3 and TRBJ2-6; D uncertain. V was cut by 5 bases and J by 1 base, with 3 bases left in between. Germline V CDR1 and CDR2: SGHTA, FQGTGA. This CDR3 is built from 13 residues. CDR3 in DNA: TGTGCCAGCAGCCAATCTGGGGCCAACGTCCTGACTTTC. Its protein is CASSQSGANVLTF.

The chain employs TRBV5-4 and TRBJ2-7; no firm D call. The germline V and J ends were trimmed by 2 bases and 1 base, with 13 bases remaining between them. Germline V lookup: CDR1 SGHNT, CDR2 YYREEE (reference sequence). This CDR3 region has 15 residues. DNA of the CDR3: TGTGCCAGCAGCTTCGGGCAGGCTGAGTCCTACGAGCAGTACTTC. Its protein product is CASSFGQAESYEQYF.

This clone was observed once. The CDR3, as DNA: TGTGCCAGCAACCGGGACACCGGGGAGCTGTTTTTT. Protein: CASNRDTGELFF. J is TRBJ2-2 and V is TRBV7-6; D ambiguous. V lost 7 bases, J lost 3 bases, and 6 bases lay in between. The CDR3 totals 12 residues. Germline assignment: CDR1 SGHVS and CDR2 FNYEAQ.

The CDR3 reads CASSLRDITDTQYF. CDR3 in DNA: TGTGCCAGCAGCCTTAGGGATATCACAGATACGCAGTATTTT. The chain has TRBV28 and TRBJ2-3; D ambiguous. V gave up 6 bases and J gave up 2 bases, with 12 bases separating them. CDR1 is MDHEN and CDR2 is SYDVKM in the germline V gene. The CDR3 spans 14 residues.

This clone showed up just a few times. This chain uses TRBV6-4 with TRBJ2-6, with D uncertain. The CDR3 loop spans 14 amino acids. V lost 10 bases, J lost 2 bases, and 12 bases lay in between. Germline-derived CDR1 and CDR2 are MRHNA and SNTAGT. The CDR3 protein is CATKTGPGANVLTF. The CDR3 DNA reads as TGTGCCACAAAAACCGGCCCTGGGGCCAACGTCCTGACTTTC.

The chain joins TRBV7-6 to TRBJ2-3, with D unclear. V lost 2 bases to trimming and J lost 1 base, with 13 bases between them. The CDR3 contains 16 residues. In germline, CDR1 is SGHVS, CDR2 FNYEAQ. CDR3: CASSLFAASGTDTQYF. In DNA, the CDR3 is TGTGCCAGCAGCTTATTCGCGGCCTCAGGCACAGATACGCAGTATTTT.

The V and J genes are TRBV19 and TRBJ2-1; TRBD1 matches at 7 bases. Germline CDR1 reads LNHDA; CDR2 reads SQIVND (reference sequence). The CDR3 spans 15 residues. J was trimmed by 6 bases and V by 5 bases; bases with no gene match: 10. As DNA, the CDR3 is TGTGCCAGTAGTCCGGGACAGTTATCGTCCAATGAGCAGTTCTTC. The encoded protein is CASSPGQLSSNEQFF.

V and J are TRBV7-2 and TRBJ2-2; D is unresolved. CDR1 is SGHTA, CDR2 FQGNSA, per germline. The CDR3 totals 16 residues. V lost 1 base, J lost 0 bases, and 9 bases lay in between. CDR3 amino acids: CASSLVGTSNTGELFF. CDR3 in DNA: TGTGCCAGCAGCTTAGTGGGCACGTCGAACACCGGGGAGCTGTTTTTT.

The rearrangement joins TRBV11-3 to TRBJ1-1; unclear D gene. V lost 1 base and J 1 base, leaving 19 bases between the germline ends. The germline gives CDR1 SGHNT, CDR2 YENEEA. This CDR3 region has 18 residues. The CDR3 nucleotides are TGTGCCAGCAGCTTAGGTTTCTCTCGTTGGGGTCCGAACACTGAAGCTTTCTTT. Translating it yields CASSLGFSRWGPNTEAFF. The whole variable domain, remainder taken from reference TRBV11-3 and TRBJ1-1, is EAGVVQSPRYKIIEKKQPVAFWCNPISGHNTLYWYLQNLGQGPELLIRYENEEAVDDSQLPKDRFSAERLKGVDSTLKIQPAELGDSAVYLCASSLGFSRWGPNTEAFFGQGTRLTVV.

This clone was detected a few times. The chain combines TRBV27 with TRBJ1-1; TRBD1 matches at 10 bases. With 5 bases clipped from V and 11 bases from J, the junction kept 20 bases outside the gene matches. The CDR3 consists of 17 residues. CDR1 and CDR2 from the germline V gene are MNHEY and SMNVEV (reference sequence). The CDR3 bases are TGTGCCAGCAGTCCAAGACAGGGGGCCATTTTGGGGGGAATGGCTTTCTTT. This sequence encodes CASSPRQGAILGGMAFF.

Only a few counts were recorded for this clone. The chain is built from TRBV19 and TRBJ1-5; a possible D gene is TRBD1 (6 bases). V lost 7 bases and J 6 bases, leaving 13 bases between the germline ends. The CDR3 is made up of 13 amino acids. Germline V gene sequence: CDR1 LNHDA, CDR2 SQIVND (reference sequence). The CDR3, as DNA: TGTGCCAGTATGGCAGGGGCAAGTCAGCCCCAGCATTTT. Translating gives CASMAGASQPQHF.

This sequence joins TRBV28 and TRBJ2-1; TRBD1 is a possible D gene (6 bases). Germline CDR1 is MDHEN and CDR2 is SYDVKM. V was trimmed by 3 bases and J by 6 bases, leaving 15 bases between them. The CDR3 runs 15 residues. In nucleotides, the CDR3 is TGTGCCAGCAGTTTCCCGGGACACCCATTCAATGAGCAGTTCTTC. This codes for CASSFPGHPFNEQFF.

V is TRBV2 and J is TRBJ1-1; 7 nucleotides align to TRBD1. This CDR3 has 13 amino acids. Germline loops: CDR1 SNHLY, CDR2 FYNNEI. J gave up 5 bases and V 0 bases, and 0 bases lay outside the gene matches. The CDR3 DNA reads TGTGCCAGCAGTGAAGCCAGGGGGACTGAAGCTTTCTTT. It specifies CASSEARGTEAFF. Filled out from reference TRBV2 and TRBJ1-1, the complete variable domain reads EPEVTQTPSHQVTQMGQEVILRCVPISNHLYFYWYRQILGQKVEFLVSFYNNEISEKSEIFDDQFSVERPDGSNFTLKIRSTKLEDSAMYFCASSEARGTEAFFGQGTRLTVV.

This chain uses TRBV27 with TRBJ1-1, with D unclear. Trimming pared 4 bases from V and 2 bases from J, leaving 14 bases between. This CDR3 contains 15 residues. CDR1 and CDR2 from the germline V gene are MNHEY and SMNVEV (reference sequence). CDR3 protein: CASSYHGETNTEAFF. CDR3 coding DNA: TGTGCCAGCAGTTACCATGGGGAAACCAACACTGAAGCTTTCTTT.

This clone occurred once. The genes are TRBV4-1 and TRBJ1-5; D remains ambiguous. Deletions cut 0 bases from V and 4 bases from J, with 10 bases between. Germline V gene sequence: CDR1 MGHRA, CDR2 YSYEKL. The CDR3 is 15 residues long. CDR3 region: CASSQEGRLNQPQHF. CDR3 nucleotide sequence: TGCGCCAGCAGCCAAGAAGGCCGGTTGAATCAGCCCCAGCATTTT.

V and J are TRBV12-5 and TRBJ2-2, with 15 bases fitting TRBD2. The CDR3 length is 17 residues. After removal of 2 bases from V and 9 bases from J, the junction contained 7 bases not matched to a gene. Germline V gene data show CDR1 as LGHNT and CDR2 as FRNRAP. The CDR3 region is CASGLIGTSGRFRELFF. The CDR3 nucleotides read TGTGCTAGTGGTTTGATCGGGACTAGCGGGAGGTTCAGGGAGCTGTTTTTT. Based on the CDR3 plus reference TRBV12-5 and TRBJ2-2, the full variable domain is DARVTQTPRHKVTEMGQEVTMRCQPILGHNTVFWYRQTMMQGLELLAYFRNRAPLDDSGMPKDRFSAEMPDATLATLKIQPSEPRDSAVYFCASGLIGTSGRFRELFFGEGSRLTVL.

The chain combines TRBV6-5 with TRBJ2-5; D may be TRBD1 (6 bases). Trimming removed 6 bases at V and 2 bases at J, with 10 bases between. The CDR3 runs 13 residues. CDR1 is MNHEY, CDR2 SVGAGI, per germline. The CDR3 spells CASRHDRQETQYF. CDR3 nucleotide sequence: TGTGCCAGCAGGCACGACAGGCAAGAGACCCAGTACTTC.

This sequence joins TRBV9 and TRBJ1-3; a possible D gene is TRBD1 (6 bases). Trimming cost V 4 bases and J 0 bases, with 14 bases left between them. There are 16 residues in the CDR3. CDR1 and CDR2 from the germline V gene are SGDLS and YYNGEE. DNA of the CDR3: TGTGCCAGCAGCATAGAAACAGGGAGCTCTGGAAACACCATATATTTT. It yields the protein CASSIETGSSGNTIYF.

V is TRBV7-9 and J is TRBJ2-3, with D possibly being TRBD1 (5 bases). Per germline, CDR1 SEHNR and CDR2 FQNEAQ (reference sequence). This CDR3 is built from 14 residues. Trimming removed 4 bases at V and 6 bases at J, with 14 bases between. The CDR3 protein is CASSYGHPLDTQYF. CDR3 in DNA: TGTGCCAGCAGCTACGGACACCCGCTGGATACGCAGTATTTT.

Only one count was recorded for this clone. The V call is TRBV4-1, the J call TRBJ2-7, with 14 bases identical to TRBD2. Germline CDR1 is MGHRA and CDR2 is YSYEKL. The CDR3 sequence is 16 residues long. The J segment lost 4 bases and the V segment lost 1 base, leaving 3 bases of the junction unmatched. CDR3 bases: TGCGCCAGCAGCCAAGGTCGACTAGCGGGAGGGTACGAGCAGTACTTC. Protein sequence: CASSQGRLAGGYEQYF.

CDR3 residues: CASSLGRGGTNTEAFF. The CDR3 DNA reads TGTGCCAGCAGCTTAGGACGGGGGGGGACGAACACTGAAGCTTTCTTT. V gene TRBV13 combines with J gene TRBJ1-1; possibly TRBD1 for D (5 bases). The germline V and J ends were trimmed by 0 bases and 1 base, with 12 bases remaining between them. There are 16 residues in the CDR3. CDR1 and CDR2 from the germline V gene are PRHDT and FYEKMQ (reference sequence).